This TCR beta chain was identified in a study of blood T cell repertoires in COVID-19. Study background: Acute and convalescent COVID-19 specimens originated in the United States, Italy and Spain. PBMCs, B-cell-depleted T cells, or T cells were the source of the cDNA or gDNA that made up the material.

Trimming took off 3 bases at V and 11 bases at J, with 17 bases between the two ends. Looked up from germline, CDR1 is GTSNPN and CDR2 is SVGIG (reference sequence). CDR3 length equals 13 residues. Seattle's enrolled individuals joined amid active infection and were then monitored longitudinally. Per the original data handling: Nucleated cell counts were estimated from reference gene primer amplification. TCRdb's copy holds only in-frame clones and misses some; the assay was immunoSEQ multiplex PCR. That table is the source of V, J and clone size, and D and trimming were worked out from the DNA. The repertoire has fewer than 500,000 clones, around 90% of them found once; the top ten carry 0.8% to 1%.

The V and J genes are TRBV30 and TRBJ1-5; the D gene is possibly TRBD1 (5 bases). This clonotype originated in a man between 18 and 29 years old with COVID-19, enrolled during active disease. The material sequenced was peripheral blood. In DNA, the CDR3 is TGTGCCTGGAGAGGGCAGGGTGTTACGGCCCAGCATTTT. This codes for CAWRGQGVTAQHF.